Following are 18 T cell receptor beta chains from one sample sequenced in a study of T cells after yellow fever vaccination. TCRdb re-derived calls from the 5' RACE reads in MiXCR, one entry per CDR3 protein. This sample yields hundreds of thousands of distinct CDR3 sequences, of which 21% are seen a single time; approximately 16% belongs to the top ten. Here the sequenced sample was PBMCs, taken roughly 23 days after the first yellow fever vaccination. These receptors were obtained from a man between 18 and 35 years old who received the YFV17D yellow fever vaccine.

Ten or more counts support this clonotype. The chain combines TRBV6-4 with TRBJ2-1; 14 nucleotides match TRBD2. V trimming: 2 bases; J trimming: 6 bases; junction bases outside the gene matches: 3. The CDR3 is 16 residues long. In germline, CDR1 is MRHNA, CDR2 SNTAGT. CDR3 DNA sequence: TGTGCCAGCAGTGACGGGACTAGCGGGGGTCCCAATGAGCAGTTCTTC. It specifies CASSDGTSGGPNEQFF.

The rearrangement joins TRBV19 to TRBJ1-1, with 10 bases fitting TRBD1. The CDR3 consists of 14 residues. Germline CDR1 and CDR2: LNHDA and SQIVND (reference sequence). V shed 5 bases, J shed 4 bases, and the junction held 4 bases outside the gene matches. The CDR3 here is CASSVGQGTTEAFF. As DNA, the CDR3 is TGTGCCAGTAGTGTGGGACAGGGGACCACTGAAGCTTTCTTT.

The chain combines TRBV4-3 with TRBJ1-5, with no clear D. Germline CDR1 LGHNA, CDR2 YSLEER. The CDR3 has 13 amino acids. V was trimmed by 0 bases and J by 9 bases, leaving 9 bases between them. CDR3 loop: CASSQETLGPQHF. The DNA of the CDR3 is TGCGCCAGCAGCCAAGAGACATTGGGGCCCCAGCATTTT.

This clonotype was recorded at least ten times. The gene calls are TRBV5-1 and TRBJ1-1, with D hard to call. The germline gives CDR1 SGHRS, CDR2 YFSETQ. This CDR3 contains 13 residues. Between the trimmed V and J ends, which lost 4 bases and 3 bases, there was a span of 10 bases. CDR3 region: CASSPSGDTEAFF. The CDR3 region has the DNA TGCGCCAGCAGCCCGAGTGGGGACACTGAAGCTTTCTTT.

This clonotype was found a few times. The chain carries TRBV3-1 and TRBJ1-6, with a possible D match to TRBD1 (5 bases). Germline CDR1 and CDR2: LGHDT and YNNKEL (reference sequence). CDR3 length: 16 residues. V was shortened by 4 bases and J by 6 bases, with 16 bases between the two germline ends. CDR3 DNA: TGTGCCAGCAGCCGCGGCACGGGGGTTCGTAATTCACCCCTCCACTTT. The encoded protein is CASSRGTGVRNSPLHF.

This clonotype was detected a few times. This chain joins TRBV4-1 and TRBJ2-1; TRBD1 matches at 9 bases. V shed 1 base, J shed 6 bases, and the junction held 4 bases outside the gene matches. This CDR3 has 15 amino acids. CDR1 and CDR2 (germline): MGHRA, YSYEKL. The DNA of the CDR3 is TGCGCCAGCAGCCAAGTGACAGGGGGGTCCAATGAGCAGTTCTTC. Its translation is CASSQVTGGSNEQFF.

The chain couples TRBV7-9 to TRBJ2-1; D unclear. Germline CDR1 is SEHNR and CDR2 is FQNEAQ (reference sequence). Deletions cut 5 bases from V and 2 bases from J, with 19 bases between. This CDR3 region has 17 residues. CDR3 in amino acids: CASSRPDGRTTYNEQFF. As DNA, the CDR3 is TGTGCCAGCAGCCGCCCTGACGGGCGGACGACCTACAATGAGCAGTTCTTC.

This clonotype has ten or more counts. V is TRBV7-3 and J is TRBJ2-1; a possible D gene is TRBD2 (6 bases). V shed 5 bases and J shed 3 bases, with 17 bases lying between them. Germline loops: CDR1 SGHTA, CDR2 FQGTGA. The CDR3 runs 16 residues. Here the CDR3 DNA reads TGTGCCAGCAGCCCTAATCCCGGACTACACTACAATGAGCAGTTCTTC. It specifies CASSPNPGLHYNEQFF.

This clonotype showed up just a few times. The J gene is TRBJ2-7, the V gene TRBV29-1; no firm D call. Trimming pared 6 bases from V and 0 bases from J, leaving 12 bases between. CDR1 is SQVTM, CDR2 ANQGSEA, per germline. The CDR3 is 13 amino acids. The CDR3 region is CSVTNTASYEQYF. The CDR3 coding sequence is TGCAGCGTCACTAACACGGCCTCCTACGAGCAGTACTTC.

This clonotype was recorded at least ten times. V and J are TRBV6-5 and TRBJ1-1; D is ambiguous. The CDR3 is 15 residues long. Germline V gene data show CDR1 as MNHEY and CDR2 as SVGAGI. Trimming stripped 0 bases from V and 6 bases from J, with 14 bases between. CDR3 sequence reads: CASSYSSSGNAEAFF. CDR3 DNA sequence: TGTGCCAGCAGTTACTCGAGTAGTGGAAACGCTGAAGCTTTCTTT.

The chain uses TRBV5-1 and TRBJ1-2; D is undetermined. The CDR3 has 12 amino acids. V gave up 4 bases and J gave up 6 bases, with 10 bases separating them. CDR1 is SGHRS, CDR2 YFSETQ, per germline. Written as DNA, the CDR3 is TGCGCCAGCAGCCCCAACCTTAATGGCTACACCTTC. This codes for CASSPNLNGYTF.

V and J are TRBV5-1 and TRBJ2-5, with 8 bases lining up with TRBD2. The CDR3 spans 13 residues. Germline trimming cut 7 bases from V and 7 bases from J; bases unmatched to any gene: 9. Germline values: CDR1 SGHRS, CDR2 YFSETQ. The chain's CDR3 is CASQESGGWTQYF. Written as DNA, the CDR3 is TGCGCCAGCCAGGAAAGCGGGGGATGGACCCAGTACTTC.

In DNA, the CDR3 is TGTGCCAGCAGCTTAGTGGGACGGTTCCACTCAGATACGCAGTATTTT. This translates into CASSLVGRFHSDTQYF. The V call is TRBV7-2, the J call TRBJ2-3; D possibly matches TRBD1 or TRBD2 (5 bases each). Trimming pared 1 base from V and 4 bases from J, leaving 15 bases between. Germline loops: CDR1 SGHTA, CDR2 FQGNSA. This CDR3 region has 16 residues.

The V call is TRBV4-3, the J call TRBJ2-1; no definite D call. CDR1 is LGHNA and CDR2 is YSLEER in the germline V gene. Trimming pared 1 base from V and 0 bases from J, leaving 7 bases between. CDR3 length equals 15 residues. The CDR3: CASSQAVFSYNEQFF. The DNA of the CDR3 is TGCGCCAGCAGCCAAGCCGTTTTCTCCTACAATGAGCAGTTCTTC.

This clonotype was observed a handful of times. The chain links TRBV10-3 to TRBJ1-1, with a weak D call TRBD1 (5 bases). The germline V and J ends were trimmed by 6 bases and 1 base, with 9 bases remaining between them. Germline lookup yields CDR1 ENHRY and CDR2 SYGVKD. The CDR3 has 13 residues. CDR3 loop: CAIRAGRNTEAFF. CDR3 sequence (DNA): TGTGCCATCAGGGCAGGGCGGAACACTGAAGCTTTCTTT.

The rearrangement links TRBV6-1 to TRBJ1-5; TRBD1 agrees at 8 bases. Trimming at V came to 5 bases and at J to 4 bases, leaving 10 bases not matched to a gene. The CDR3 has 16 residues. Germline V CDR1 and CDR2: MNHNS, SASEGT. The CDR3 DNA is TGTGCCAGCAGTCTTTCCAGGGGGCTGGGAAATCAGCCCCAGCATTTT. Residues: CASSLSRGLGNQPQHF.

CDR3: CANSLGRLMNTEAFF. The CDR3 nucleotides are TGTGCCAACAGCCTCGGTAGACTCATGAACACTGAAGCTTTCTTT. This chain uses TRBV6-1 with TRBJ1-1; the D is unclear. The CDR3 is 15 residues long. The V end was cut by 10 bases, the J end by 0 bases, with 18 bases between. CDR1 is MNHNS and CDR2 is SASEGT in the germline V gene.

In its sample, this clonotype was seen once. Compared with germline, one end of the junction differs, possibly owing to a read error. V and J are TRBV29-1 and TRBJ2-3, with a possible D match to TRBD2 (5 bases). In germline, CDR1 is SQVTM, CDR2 ANQGSEA. The CDR3 has 14 residues. The CDR3 loop is CSLEGRGPTDTQYF. The CDR3 DNA sequence: TGCAGCCTTGAAGGACGGGGTCCCACAGATACGCAGTATTTT.